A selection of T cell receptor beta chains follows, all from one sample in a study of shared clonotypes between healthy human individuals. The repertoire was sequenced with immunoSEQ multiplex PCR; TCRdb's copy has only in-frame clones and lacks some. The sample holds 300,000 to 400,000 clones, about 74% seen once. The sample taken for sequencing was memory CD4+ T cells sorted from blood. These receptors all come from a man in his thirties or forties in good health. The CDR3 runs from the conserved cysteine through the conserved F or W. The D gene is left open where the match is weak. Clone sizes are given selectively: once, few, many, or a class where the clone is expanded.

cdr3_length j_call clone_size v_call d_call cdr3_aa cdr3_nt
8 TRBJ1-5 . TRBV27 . CASSPEHF TGTGCCAGCAGTCCCGAGCATTTT
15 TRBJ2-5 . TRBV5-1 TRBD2 CASRSGLAGVETQYF TGCGCCAGCAGGTCGGGACTAGCGGGTGTAGAGACCCAGTACTTC
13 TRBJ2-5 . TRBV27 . CASSLGYLQTQYF TGTGCCAGCAGTTTAGGATATTTGCAGACCCAGTACTTC
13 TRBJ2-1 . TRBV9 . CASSVGTWQGQFF TGTGCCAGCAGCGTAGGAACGTGGCAAGGGCAGTTCTTC
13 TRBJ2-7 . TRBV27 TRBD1 CASTDRVGSEQYF TGTGCCAGCACGGACAGGGTCGGCTCCGAGCAGTACTTC
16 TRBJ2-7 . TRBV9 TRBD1 CASSVTGTGVTYEQYF TGTGCCAGCAGCGTAACCGGGACAGGAGTAACCTACGAGCAGTACTTC
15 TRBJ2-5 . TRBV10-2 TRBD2 CASSALAGGQETQYF TGCGCCAGCAGTGCTCTAGCGGGAGGCCAAGAGACCCAGTACTTC
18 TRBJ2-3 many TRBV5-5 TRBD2 CASSLYAGGGISTDTQYF TGTGCCAGCAGCTTGTACGCGGGAGGAGGTATTAGCACAGATACGCAGTATTTT
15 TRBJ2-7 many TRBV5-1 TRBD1 CASSPSGGRQYEQYF TGCGCCAGCAGCCCCTCAGGGGGAAGACAGTACGAGCAGTACTTC
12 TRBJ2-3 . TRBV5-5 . CASSFSTDTQYF TGTGCCAGCAGCTTTTCTACAGATACGCAGTATTTT
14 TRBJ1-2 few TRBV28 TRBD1 CASSETGRDYGYTF TGTGCCAGCAGTGAGACAGGGAGGGACTATGGCTACACCTTC
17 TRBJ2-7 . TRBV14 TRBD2 CASSQTSGISPSYEQYF TGTGCCAGCAGCCAAACTAGCGGGATTTCTCCCTCCTACGAGCAGTACTTC
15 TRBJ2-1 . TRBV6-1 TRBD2 CASSELAEAYNEQFF TGTGCCAGCAGTGAGCTAGCGGAAGCCTACAATGAGCAGTTCTTC
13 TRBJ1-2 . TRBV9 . CASSVVPPNGYTF TGTGCCAGCAGCGTAGTTCCTCCCAATGGCTACACCTTC
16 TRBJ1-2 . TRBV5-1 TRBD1 CASSPDGQGRSSGYTF TGCGCCAGCAGCCCAGACGGACAGGGCCGTTCTTCGGGCTACACCTTC
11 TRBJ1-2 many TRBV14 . CASSQGWGYTF TGTGCCAGCAGCCAAGGATGGGGCTACACCTTC
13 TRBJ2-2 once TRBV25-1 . CASRRTETGELFF TGTGCCAGCCGCCGGACCGAGACCGGGGAGCTGTTTTTT
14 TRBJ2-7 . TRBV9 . CASSVSPDTYEQYF TGTGCCAGCAGCGTTTCCCCGGACACCTACGAGCAGTACTTC
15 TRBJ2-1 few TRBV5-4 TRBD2 CASSLGLAANNEQFF TGTGCCAGCAGCTTGGGACTAGCGGCCAACAATGAGCAGTTCTTC
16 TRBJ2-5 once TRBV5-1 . CASSLGGRGASETQYF TGCGCCAGCAGCTTGGGTGGCAGGGGGGCATCTGAGACCCAGTACTTC
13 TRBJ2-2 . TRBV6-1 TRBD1 CAGDRAGGGELFF TGTGCCGGAGACAGGGCGGGTGGCGGGGAGCTGTTTTTT
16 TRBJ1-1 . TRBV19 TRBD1 CASRGDRGRMNTEAFF TGTGCCAGTAGAGGGGACAGGGGGCGAATGAACACTGAAGCTTTCTTT
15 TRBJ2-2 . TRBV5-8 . CASSPGQTTFGELFF TGTGCCAGCAGCCCCGGACAGACGACCTTCGGGGAGCTGTTTTTT